This entry lists 3 T cell receptor beta chains sequenced from one sample in a study of shared clonotypes between healthy human individuals. The table came from immunoSEQ multiplex PCR; TCRdb's copy has only in-frame clones and leaves some out. The table shows about 380,000 clones, with about 96% occurring only once. Specimen: memory CD8+ T cells sorted from blood. As for subset: CD45RO+ cells pooled with CCR7-negative TemRA cells. Receptors were obtained from a man aged 25-45 years in good health.

The J gene is TRBJ1-1, the V gene TRBV20-1; D unclear. CDR3 length equals 11 residues. CDR1 DFQATT and CDR2 SNEGSKA come from the germline V gene (reference sequence). Trimming left V 0 bases short and J 11 bases short, with 10 bases between. CDR3 sequence: CSAREALLAFF. Written as DNA, the CDR3 is TGCAGTGCTAGAGAGGCCCTGTTGGCTTTCTTT.

This chain connects TRBV19 to TRBJ1-5; TRBD1 matches 7 bases. V dropped 2 bases and J dropped 4; count of bases not matched to a gene: 5. CDR3 length: 15 residues. CDR1 is LNHDA, CDR2 SQIVND, per germline (reference sequence). CDR3 in amino acids: CASSIRGQPNQPQHF. In DNA, the CDR3 is TGTGCCAGTAGTATACGGGGACAGCCTAATCAGCCCCAGCATTTT.

J is TRBJ2-5 and V is TRBV5-1; TRBD2 matches at 8 bases. The CDR3 is made up of 17 amino acids. CDR1 and CDR2 from the germline V gene are SGHRS and YFSETQ. V dropped 0 bases and J dropped 5; count of bases not matched to a gene: 12. Here the CDR3 DNA reads TGCGCCAGCAGCTTGGTGATTAGCGGGACCCCCTGGGAGACCCAGTACTTC. Residues: CASSLVISGTPWETQYF.